This TCR beta chain derives from a study of identical twins. TCRdb re-called the 5' RACE reads with MiXCR, one entry per CDR3 protein. Of under 350,000 distinct CDR3 sequences listed, roughly 9% are singletons. This clonotype was found many times. Another study also made use of these data, one on yellow fever vaccine responses in identical twins.

This clonotype was obtained from a young woman in good health. What was sequenced was CD8+ T cells sorted from blood.

CDR3 DNA: TGTGCCAGCAGCCAAGATAGTCTAGCGTATCAGTTCTTC. Its translation is CASSQDSLAYQFF. This sequence joins TRBV14 and TRBJ2-1, with D perhaps matching TRBD2 (6 bases). Germline-derived CDR1 and CDR2 are SGHDN and FVKESK. This CDR3 has 13 residues. V was pared by 0 bases and J by 13 bases, with 13 bases between.